Shown below are 21 T cell receptor beta chains from a single sample sequenced in a study of blood T cell repertoires in COVID-19. Using immunoSEQ multiplex PCR, the repertoire was profiled, and TCRdb retains in-frame clones only, with some absent. The table shows 250,000 to 300,000 clones, with roughly 91% occurring only once. The sequencing input was PBMCs or T cells enriched from blood (not recorded which). All receptors derive from a woman aged 55-70 years in a cohort exposed to, infected with or recovered from COVID-19 (not recorded which).

The V gene is TRBV28, the J gene TRBJ1-3; TRBD1 aligns across 8 bases. CDR1 and CDR2 (germline): MDHEN, SYDVKM. V shed 4 bases and J 2 bases; nucleotides not matched to a gene: 7. CDR3 length equals 16 residues. The CDR3 loop is CASSSLGDRPGNTIYF. The DNA for the CDR3 is TGTGCCAGCAGTTCCCTCGGGGACAGGCCTGGAAACACCATATATTTT.

This clone was observed once. CDR3 protein: CASSFQGPSYEQYF. CDR3 sequence (DNA): TGTGCCAGCAGCTTTCAGGGCCCATCCTACGAGCAGTACTTC. The chain is built from TRBV5-6 and TRBJ2-7, with D possibly being TRBD1 (5 bases). The CDR3 covers 14 residues. Trimming left V 2 bases short and J 1 base short, with 10 bases between. CDR1 and CDR2 (germline): SGHDT, YYEEEE.

The chain links TRBV12-2 to TRBJ2-7; TRBD1, the table's D call, was not compared with the DNA. TRBV12-2 represents a pseudogene. This CDR3 contains 15 residues. CDR3 nucleotides: TGTGCAAGTCGCTTACTTCAGGGATGTTGCTACGAGCAGTACTTC. Protein product: CASRLLQGCCYEQYF.

The J gene is TRBJ2-3, the V gene TRBV7-2; 10 bases are a match to TRBD2. The germline V gene has CDR1 SGHTA and CDR2 FQGNSA. The CDR3 contains 15 residues. The junction had 5 bases not matched to a gene; V was cut back by 3 bases and J by 5 bases. CDR3 protein: CASSFSGRREDTQYF. The DNA for the CDR3 is TGTGCCAGCAGCTTTAGCGGGAGGAGGGAAGATACGCAGTATTTT.

The rearrangement joins TRBV12-1 to TRBJ2-7; the table's D call, TRBD2, was not checked against the DNA. TRBV12-1 is flagged as a pseudogene. The CDR3 loop spans 23 amino acids. CDR3 protein: CASTKPLLSGIKRSLRGSYEQYF. In DNA form, the CDR3 reads TGTGCCAGCACAAAACCCCTCCTAAGCGGAATTAAGCGGAGCCTTCGGGGTTCCTACGAGCAGTACTTC.

This clone was detected once. The chain uses TRBV23-1 and TRBJ2-1; 14 positions agree with TRBD2. TRBV23-1 is assigned to the ORF class and has an uncertain function. J gave up 5 bases and V 8 bases, and 20 bases lay outside the gene matches. CDR3 size: 20 residues. CDR3 in amino acids: CASCPTSGRASVRLNNEQFF. The DNA for the CDR3 is TGCGCCAGCTGTCCGACTAGCGGGAGGGCCAGTGTAAGACTTAACAATGAGCAGTTCTTC.

The J gene is TRBJ2-5, the V gene TRBV28, with TRBD1 identical over 9 bases. The CDR3 has 16 residues. V lost 2 bases to trimming and J lost 5 bases; unmatched junction nucleotides: 9. Per germline, CDR1 MDHEN and CDR2 SYDVKM. The CDR3 loop reads CASSLQGQGRVETQYF. DNA for the CDR3: TGTGCCAGCAGTTTACAGGGACAGGGAAGGGTGGAGACCCAGTACTTC.

The genes are TRBV4-2 and TRBJ1-5, with TRBD1 as a possible D gene (6 bases). In germline, CDR1 is LGHNA, CDR2 YNFKEQ. Between the trimmed V and J ends, which lost 1 base and 3 bases, there was a span of 10 bases. The CDR3 is 15 residues long. CDR3 sequence: CASSQGTAHNQPQHF. The CDR3 DNA follows: TGTGCCAGCAGCCAAGGGACAGCGCACAATCAGCCCCAGCATTTT.

The chain carries TRBV28 and TRBJ1-6, with a tentative D call TRBD1 (6 bases). V lost 5 bases, J lost 7 bases, and 15 bases lay in between. Germline V lookup: CDR1 MDHEN, CDR2 SYDVKM. The CDR3 runs to 15 residues. The CDR3 loop reads CASSTYRDQNSPLHF. CDR3 sequence (DNA): TGTGCCAGCAGTACCTACAGGGATCAAAATTCACCCCTCCACTTT.

V is TRBV18 and J is TRBJ1-3; 7 bases are a match to TRBD1. There are 16 residues in the CDR3. The germline CDR1 and CDR2 sequences are KGHSH and LQKENI. Losses at the gene ends were 6 bases for V and 0 bases for J; bases not matched to a gene: 8. In DNA form, the CDR3 reads TGTGCCAGCTCCCTTGGGACAGCCAACTCTGGAAACACCATATATTTT. Translating it yields CASSLGTANSGNTIYF.

The CDR3 is CASSPPWTGGDYGYTF. For the CDR3, the DNA is TGTGCCAGCAGCCCTCCTTGGACAGGGGGCGACTATGGCTACACCTTC. The chain joins TRBV11-1 to TRBJ1-2, with TRBD1 identical over 11 bases. The CDR3 is 16 residues long. Germline V gene sequence: CDR1 SGHAT, CDR2 FQDESV (reference sequence). V gave up 5 bases and J gave up 3 bases; unmatched junction bases: 8. The entire variable domain, with the rest obtained from reference TRBV11-1 and TRBJ1-2, is as follows: EAEVAQSPRYKITEKSQAVAFWCDPISGHATLYWYRQILGQGPELLVQFQDESVVDDSQLPKDRFSAERLKGVDSTLKIQPAELGDSAMYLCASSPPWTGGDYGYTFGSGTRLTVV.

In this sample, this clone turned up once. V is TRBV9 and J is TRBJ2-7; 13 bases align to TRBD2. V was clipped by 3 bases and J by 3 bases; unmatched bases: 12. The CDR3 is made up of 18 amino acids. Germline CDR1 reads SGDLS; CDR2 reads YYNGEE. CDR3 sequence: CASSDPSATSGRFYEQYF. Written as DNA, the CDR3 is TGTGCCAGCAGCGACCCCAGCGCGACTAGCGGGAGGTTCTACGAGCAGTACTTC.

The chain joins TRBV3-1 (or the pseudogene TRBV3-2) to TRBJ2-1, with 11 bases aligning to TRBD2. The V gene's germline CDR1 is LGHDT and CDR2 YNNKEL (reference sequence). The CDR3 is 16 residues long. Trimming took 3 bases from V and 0 from J; bases not matched to a gene: 1. This chain's CDR3 is CASSQGLAVSYNEQFF. The CDR3 DNA is TGTGCCAGCAGCCAGGGACTAGCGGTCTCCTACAATGAGCAGTTCTTC.

This clone was detected a few times. The chain employs TRBV18 and TRBJ1-4; unclear D gene. There are 14 residues in the CDR3. Germline CDR1 and CDR2: KGHSH and LQKENI. Trimming shortened V by 6 bases and J by 2 bases, and 10 bases separated the two germline ends. As DNA, the CDR3 is TGTGCCAGCTCGGCGGCGGGGACTAATGAAAAACTGTTTTTT. It yields the protein CASSAAGTNEKLFF.

This clone was observed a handful of times. The J gene is TRBJ2-7, the V gene TRBV7-2, with 10 nucleotides matching TRBD2. J lost 6 bases, V lost 1 base, and 6 bases had no gene match. The germline CDR1 and CDR2 sequences are SGHTA and FQGNSA. The CDR3 covers 15 residues. Here the CDR3 reads CASSLGGSGRSEQYF. In nucleotides, the CDR3 is TGTGCCAGCAGCTTAGGTGGTAGCGGGAGGAGCGAGCAGTACTTC.

The chain couples TRBV28 to TRBJ1-5; no clear D. The germline gives CDR1 MDHEN, CDR2 SYDVKM. The CDR3 length is 13 residues. Trimming stripped 8 bases from V and 7 bases from J, with 15 bases between. CDR3 sequence reads: CASGLQNGQPQHF. CDR3 sequence (DNA): TGTGCCAGCGGCCTTCAGAACGGGCAGCCCCAGCATTTT.

The gene calls are TRBV10-3 and TRBJ2-2, with D perhaps matching TRBD1 (5 bases). Trimming pared 2 bases from V and 0 bases from J, leaving 10 bases between. The germline CDR1 and CDR2 sequences are ENHRY and SYGVKD. CDR3 length: 16 amino acids. The CDR3 sequence: CAISENRGTNTGELFF. CDR3 nucleotides: TGTGCCATCAGTGAGAATAGGGGAACGAACACCGGGGAGCTGTTTTTT.

CDR3 nucleotide sequence: TGTGCCAGCATCGCTAGCGGGAGGATATCCTACAATGAGCAGTTCTTC. Translating gives CASIASGRISYNEQFF. This rearrangement joins TRBV28 to TRBJ2-1, with 11 bases aligning to TRBD2. CDR1 is MDHEN, CDR2 SYDVKM, per germline. V dropped 7 bases and J dropped 1; count of bases not matched to a gene: 6. The CDR3 is made up of 16 amino acids.

The chain has TRBV6-2 or TRBV6-3 and TRBJ1-2; 8 nucleotides line up with TRBD1. V lost 3 bases to trimming and J lost 4 bases; unmatched junction nucleotides: 4. Germline V gene sequence: CDR1 MNHEY, CDR2 SVGEGT. The CDR3 covers 14 residues. CDR3 nucleotide sequence: TGTGCCAGCAGTTATGCCGGACAGGGCTATGGCTACACCTTC. Translation: CASSYAGQGYGYTF.

This rearrangement joins TRBV10-3 to TRBJ1-5; 7 nucleotides agree with TRBD1. Germline V CDR1 and CDR2: ENHRY, SYGVKD. The CDR3 is 15 amino acids. J lost 3 bases, V lost 6 bases, and 8 bases had no gene match. The CDR3 spells CAIRRDSQINQPQHF. CDR3 coding DNA: TGTGCCATCAGGAGGGACAGTCAGATCAATCAGCCCCAGCATTTT.

This clone has a single count. The chain has TRBV30 and TRBJ1-5; D unresolved. The CDR3 has 13 residues. V gave up 2 bases and J gave up 1 base, with 6 bases separating them. Per the germline V gene, CDR1 is GTSNPN and CDR2 is SVGIG (reference sequence). CDR3 nucleotides: TGTGCCTGGAGTCCCCCGAGCAATCAGCCCCAGCATTTT. Translation: CAWSPPSNQPQHF. Supplemented by reference TRBV30 and TRBJ1-5, the full variable domain reads SQTIHQWPATLVQPVGSPLSLECTVEGTSNPNLYWYRQAAGRGLQLLFYSVGIGQISSEVPQNLSASRPQDRQFILSSKKLLLSDSGFYLCAWSPPSNQPQHFGDGTRLSIL.